These T cell receptor beta chains were read from a single sample in a study of patients and donors after allogeneic stem cell transplantation. Each CDR3 protein gets one entry after TCRdb re-called the RT-PCR reads with MiXCR. The table lists about 960,000 distinct CDR3 sequences, over 15% of them singletons. The material sequenced was blood, either unsorted or a sorted T cell fraction (not recorded which). Receptors originate from a human donor who was either an allogeneic HSCT recipient or a stem cell or donor lymphocyte infusion donor (not recorded which). It is not recorded whose cells these are; they may come from a transplant donor. Both conserved end residues are part of each CDR3. The D gene is left open where the match is weak. A clone size is listed for some rows: how often the clone was seen (once, few, many), or a class if it is expanded.

clone size: -; V gene: TRBV2; CDR3 length: 14; J gene: TRBJ2-1; D gene: -; CDR3 DNA: TGTGCCAGCACCCGCCCACTAGTAATAGTTGAGCAGTTCTTC; CDR3 protein: CASTRPLVIVEQFF
clone size: many; V gene: TRBV12-3/TRBV12-4; CDR3 length: 15; J gene: TRBJ1-5; D gene: -; CDR3 DNA: TGTGCCAGCAGTTCTTCTAGGACCTCCAATCAGCCCCAGCATTTT; CDR3 protein: CASSSSRTSNQPQHF
clone size: -; V gene: TRBV5-1; CDR3 length: 14; J gene: TRBJ2-7; D gene: TRBD1; CDR3 DNA: TGCGCCAGCAGAGAGACAGGGGGCGTTTACGAGCAGTACTTC; CDR3 protein: CASRETGGVYEQYF
clone size: -; V gene: TRBV9; CDR3 length: 16; J gene: TRBJ2-2; D gene: -; CDR3 DNA: TGTGCCAGCAGCGGACCAAGGGGGTCGCTCACCGGGGAGCTGTTTTTT; CDR3 protein: CASSGPRGSLTGELFF
clone size: few; V gene: TRBV15; CDR3 length: 17; J gene: TRBJ2-7; D gene: TRBD2; CDR3 DNA: TGTGCCACCAGCAGAGATCAAGGTAGCGGGAGAGGTTACGAGCAGTACTTC; CDR3 protein: CATSRDQGSGRGYEQYF
clone size: -; V gene: TRBV12-3/TRBV12-4; CDR3 length: 15; J gene: TRBJ2-2; D gene: -; CDR3 DNA: TGTGCCAGCAGTCCAGGGGCGGGAAACACCGGGGAGCTGTTTTTT; CDR3 protein: CASSPGAGNTGELFF
clone size: -; V gene: TRBV3-1; CDR3 length: 12; J gene: TRBJ1-1; D gene: -; CDR3 DNA: TGTGCCAGCAGCTCAACAAGGAATGAGGCTTTCTTT; CDR3 protein: CASSSTRNEAFF
clone size: few; V gene: TRBV9; CDR3 length: 16; J gene: TRBJ2-2; D gene: TRBD1; CDR3 DNA: TGTGCCAGCAGCGCAGGGGGACGGAGGAACACCGGGGAGCTGTTTTTT; CDR3 protein: CASSAGGRRNTGELFF
clone size: few; V gene: TRBV28; CDR3 length: 12; J gene: TRBJ2-7; D gene: -; CDR3 DNA: TGTGCCAGTGAACGGGACCCCTACGAGCAGTACTTC; CDR3 protein: CASERDPYEQYF
clone size: -; V gene: TRBV19; CDR3 length: 15; J gene: TRBJ2-2; D gene: TRBD1; CDR3 DNA: TGTGCCAGTAGTATAGGACAGGGGAACACCGGGGAGCTGTTTTTT; CDR3 protein: CASSIGQGNTGELFF
clone size: many; V gene: TRBV9; CDR3 length: 11; J gene: TRBJ1-2; D gene: -; CDR3 DNA: TGTGCCAGCAGCCGGGGGCCTGGCTACACCTTC; CDR3 protein: CASSRGPGYTF
clone size: -; V gene: TRBV29-1; CDR3 length: 14; J gene: TRBJ2-3; D gene: TRBD2; CDR3 DNA: TGCAGCGTTGTAGGCGGGAGGAGCACAGATACGCAGTATTTT; CDR3 protein: CSVVGGRSTDTQYF
clone size: -; V gene: TRBV10-1; CDR3 length: 16; J gene: TRBJ2-3; D gene: -; CDR3 DNA: TGCGCCAGCCGGAGGTGGAAGGATAGGAGGACAGATACGCAGTATTTT; CDR3 protein: CASRRWKDRRTDTQYF
clone size: once; V gene: TRBV6-5; CDR3 length: 15; J gene: TRBJ2-1; D gene: -; CDR3 DNA: TGTGCCAGCAGTTACGGGCAGGGCCTTTCCAATGAGCAGTTCTTC; CDR3 protein: CASSYGQGLSNEQFF
clone size: many; V gene: TRBV7-2; CDR3 length: 14; J gene: TRBJ2-5; D gene: -; CDR3 DNA: TGTGCCAGCAGCCCGAGACTGTACCAAGAGACCCAGTACTTC; CDR3 protein: CASSPRLYQETQYF
clone size: few; V gene: TRBV12-3/TRBV12-4; CDR3 length: 15; J gene: TRBJ1-1; D gene: -; CDR3 DNA: TGTGCCAGCAGTTTAGAAGAAGGGGCTAACACTGAAGCTTTCTTT; CDR3 protein: CASSLEEGANTEAFF
clone size: -; V gene: TRBV3-1; CDR3 length: 16; J gene: TRBJ2-1; D gene: TRBD2; CDR3 DNA: TGTGCCAGCAGCCAACATAGCGGGGGAGCCTACAATGAGCAGTTCTTC; CDR3 protein: CASSQHSGGAYNEQFF
clone size: once; V gene: TRBV12-5; CDR3 length: 16; J gene: TRBJ2-3; D gene: TRBD2; CDR3 DNA: TGTGCTAGTGGTCTGGGACTAGCGCATAGCACAGATACGCAGTATTTT; CDR3 protein: CASGLGLAHSTDTQYF
clone size: -; V gene: TRBV2; CDR3 length: 15; J gene: TRBJ2-1; D gene: -; CDR3 DNA: TGTGCCAGCAGTGGTTATGGCACGTCCTACAATGAGCAGTTCTTC; CDR3 protein: CASSGYGTSYNEQFF
clone size: few; V gene: TRBV20-1; CDR3 length: 13; J gene: TRBJ2-2; D gene: -; CDR3 DNA: TGCAGTGCTAGAGCCACAGTGACCGGGGAGCTGTTTTTT; CDR3 protein: CSARATVTGELFF
clone size: -; V gene: TRBV5-1; CDR3 length: 17; J gene: TRBJ2-3; D gene: -; CDR3 DNA: TGCGCCAGCAGCCCTAGGGGGGACGGTCTCCGCACAGATACGCAGTATTTT; CDR3 protein: CASSPRGDGLRTDTQYF
clone size: -; V gene: TRBV3-1; CDR3 length: 14; J gene: TRBJ2-7; D gene: -; CDR3 DNA: TGTGCCAGCAGCCAAGTGGCGTACTCCTACGAGCAGTACTTC; CDR3 protein: CASSQVAYSYEQYF